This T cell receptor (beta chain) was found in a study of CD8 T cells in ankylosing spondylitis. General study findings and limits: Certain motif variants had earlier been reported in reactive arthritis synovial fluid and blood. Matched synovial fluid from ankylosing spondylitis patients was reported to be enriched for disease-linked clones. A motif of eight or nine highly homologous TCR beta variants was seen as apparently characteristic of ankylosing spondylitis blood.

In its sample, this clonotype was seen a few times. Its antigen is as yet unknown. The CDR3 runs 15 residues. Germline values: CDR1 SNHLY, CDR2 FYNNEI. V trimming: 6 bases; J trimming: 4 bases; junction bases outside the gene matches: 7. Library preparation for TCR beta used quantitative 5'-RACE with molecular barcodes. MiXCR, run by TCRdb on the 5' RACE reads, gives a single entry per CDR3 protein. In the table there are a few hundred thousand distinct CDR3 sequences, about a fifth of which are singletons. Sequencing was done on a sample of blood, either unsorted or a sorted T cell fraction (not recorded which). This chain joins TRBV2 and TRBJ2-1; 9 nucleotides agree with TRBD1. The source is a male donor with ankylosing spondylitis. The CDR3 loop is CASRAGTGSYNEQFF. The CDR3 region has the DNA TGTGCCAGCAGGGCCGGGACAGGGTCTTACAATGAGCAGTTCTTC.